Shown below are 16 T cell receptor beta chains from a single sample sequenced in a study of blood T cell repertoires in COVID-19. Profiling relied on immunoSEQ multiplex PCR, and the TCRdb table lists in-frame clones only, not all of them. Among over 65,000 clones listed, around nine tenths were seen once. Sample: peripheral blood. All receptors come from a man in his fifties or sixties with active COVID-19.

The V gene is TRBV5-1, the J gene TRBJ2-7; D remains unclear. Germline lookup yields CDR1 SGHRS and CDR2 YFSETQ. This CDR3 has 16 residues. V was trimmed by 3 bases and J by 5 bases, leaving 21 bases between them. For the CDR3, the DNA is TGCGCCAGCAGCTCCATCACCGGGTCCAAACATAACGAGCAGTACTTC. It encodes CASSSITGSKHNEQYF.

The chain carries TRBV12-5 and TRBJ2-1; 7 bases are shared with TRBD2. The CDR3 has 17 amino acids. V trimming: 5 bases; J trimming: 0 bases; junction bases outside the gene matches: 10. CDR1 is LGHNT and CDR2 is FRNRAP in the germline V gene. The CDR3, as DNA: TGTGCTAGTGGTAGGGGATCAGCGGGGCACTCCTACAATGAGCAGTTCTTC. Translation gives CASGRGSAGHSYNEQFF.

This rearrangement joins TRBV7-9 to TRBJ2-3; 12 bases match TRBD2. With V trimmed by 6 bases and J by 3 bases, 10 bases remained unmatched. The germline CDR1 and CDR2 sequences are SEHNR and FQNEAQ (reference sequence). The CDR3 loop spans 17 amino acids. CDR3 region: CASSTGLAGLLTDTQYF. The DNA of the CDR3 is TGTGCCAGCAGTACCGGACTAGCGGGGTTGCTGACAGATACGCAGTATTTT.

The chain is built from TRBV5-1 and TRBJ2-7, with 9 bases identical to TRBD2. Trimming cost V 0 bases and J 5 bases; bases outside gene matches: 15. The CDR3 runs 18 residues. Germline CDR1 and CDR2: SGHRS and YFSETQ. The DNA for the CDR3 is TGCGCCAGCAGCTTGGTGCTGGTCCCCAGCGGGAGGCCCCACGAGCAGTACTTC. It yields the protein CASSLVLVPSGRPHEQYF.

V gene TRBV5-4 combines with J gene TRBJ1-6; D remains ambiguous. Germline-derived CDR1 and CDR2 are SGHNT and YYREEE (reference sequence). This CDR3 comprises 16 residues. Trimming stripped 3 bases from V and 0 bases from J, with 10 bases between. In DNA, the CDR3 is TGTGCCAGCAGCTCGGGAGCCAGCTCCTATAATTCACCCCTCCACTTT. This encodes CASSSGASSYNSPLHF.

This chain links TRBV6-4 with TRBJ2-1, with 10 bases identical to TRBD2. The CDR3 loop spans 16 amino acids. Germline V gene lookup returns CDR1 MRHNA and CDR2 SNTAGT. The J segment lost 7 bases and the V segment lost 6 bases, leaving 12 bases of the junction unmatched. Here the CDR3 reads CASSAGGAGGPNEQFF. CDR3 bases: TGTGCCAGCAGCGCCGGCGGAGCGGGGGGGCCTAATGAGCAGTTCTTC.

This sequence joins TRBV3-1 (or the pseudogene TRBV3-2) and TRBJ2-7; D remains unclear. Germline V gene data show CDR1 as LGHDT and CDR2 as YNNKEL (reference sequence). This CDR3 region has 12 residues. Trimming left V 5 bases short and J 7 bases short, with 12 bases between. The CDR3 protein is CASSDSPREQYF. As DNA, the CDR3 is TGTGCCAGCAGCGACTCTCCCCGGGAGCAGTACTTC.

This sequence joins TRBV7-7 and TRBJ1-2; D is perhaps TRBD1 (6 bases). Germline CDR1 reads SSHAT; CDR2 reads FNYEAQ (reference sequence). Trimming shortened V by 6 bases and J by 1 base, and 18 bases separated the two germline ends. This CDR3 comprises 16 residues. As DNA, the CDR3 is TGTGCCAGCAGTCACGCAGGGGTCCCAGTTAACTATGGCTACACCTTC. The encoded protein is CASSHAGVPVNYGYTF.

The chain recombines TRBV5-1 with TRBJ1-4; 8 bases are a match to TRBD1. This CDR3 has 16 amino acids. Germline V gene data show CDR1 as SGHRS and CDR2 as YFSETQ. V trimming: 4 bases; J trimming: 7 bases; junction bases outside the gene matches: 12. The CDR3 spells CASSPPTGTGFEKLFF. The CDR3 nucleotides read TGCGCCAGCAGCCCTCCTACCGGGACAGGCTTTGAAAAACTGTTTTTT.

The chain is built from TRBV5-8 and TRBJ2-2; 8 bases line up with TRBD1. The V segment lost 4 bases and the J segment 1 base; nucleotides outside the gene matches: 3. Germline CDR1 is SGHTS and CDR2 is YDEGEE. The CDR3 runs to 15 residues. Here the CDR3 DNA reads TGTGCCAGCAGCCGACAGGGGTGGAACACCGGGGAGCTGTTTTTT. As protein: CASSRQGWNTGELFF.

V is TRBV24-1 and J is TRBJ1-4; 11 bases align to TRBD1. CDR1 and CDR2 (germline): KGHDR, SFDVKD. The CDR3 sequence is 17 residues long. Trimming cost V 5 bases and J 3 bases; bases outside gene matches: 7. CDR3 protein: CATSAGTGGRSNEKLFF. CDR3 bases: TGTGCCACCAGTGCCGGGACAGGGGGGAGGTCTAATGAAAAACTGTTTTTT.

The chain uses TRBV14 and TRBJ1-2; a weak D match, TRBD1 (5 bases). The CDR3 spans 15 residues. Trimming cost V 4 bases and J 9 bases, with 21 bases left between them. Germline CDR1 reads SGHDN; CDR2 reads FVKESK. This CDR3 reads CASSPILPGTGRYTF. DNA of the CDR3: TGTGCCAGCAGCCCTATCCTACCCGGGACTGGTCGCTACACCTTC.

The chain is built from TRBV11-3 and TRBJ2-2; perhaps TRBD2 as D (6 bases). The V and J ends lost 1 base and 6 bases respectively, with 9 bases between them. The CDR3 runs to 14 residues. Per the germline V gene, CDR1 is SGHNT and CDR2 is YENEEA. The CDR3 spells CASSLAGESGELFF. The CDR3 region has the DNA TGTGCCAGCAGCTTAGCGGGGGAGTCCGGGGAGCTGTTTTTT.

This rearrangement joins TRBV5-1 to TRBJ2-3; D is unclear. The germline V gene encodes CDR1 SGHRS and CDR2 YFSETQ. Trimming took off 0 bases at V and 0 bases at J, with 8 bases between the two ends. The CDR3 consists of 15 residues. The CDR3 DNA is TGCGCCAGCAGCTTGGCGACTGCTAGCACAGATACGCAGTATTTT. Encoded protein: CASSLATASTDTQYF.

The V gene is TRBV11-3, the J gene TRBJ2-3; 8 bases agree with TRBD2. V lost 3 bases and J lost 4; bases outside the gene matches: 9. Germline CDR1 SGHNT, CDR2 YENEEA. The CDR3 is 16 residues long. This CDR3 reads CASSFPWGAGADTQYF. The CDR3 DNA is TGTGCCAGCAGCTTCCCTTGGGGAGCGGGGGCAGATACGCAGTATTTT.

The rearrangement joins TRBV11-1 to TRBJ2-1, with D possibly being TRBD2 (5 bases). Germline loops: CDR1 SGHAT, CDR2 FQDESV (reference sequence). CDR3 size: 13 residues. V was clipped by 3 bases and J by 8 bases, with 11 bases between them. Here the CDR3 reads CASSFLATHEQFF. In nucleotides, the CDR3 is TGTGCCAGCAGCTTTCTAGCTACCCATGAGCAGTTCTTC.